The next 26 T cell receptor beta chains were all read from a single sample in a study of cytomegalovirus exposure and HLA in healthy donors. Primers included in the PCR were 60 Vbeta and 13 Jbeta primers. Assay used: immunoSEQ multiplex PCR; TCRdb lists only in-frame clones, some missing. In the table there are tens of thousands of clones, over 70% of which are singletons. Sequencing used PBMCs. The receptors here all came from a man between 60 and 75 years old in good health and CMV-seropositive.

This chain joins TRBV27 and TRBJ1-5; tentatively, D is TRBD1 (5 bases). This CDR3 spans 16 amino acids. Trimming removed 6 bases from V and 2 bases from J, with 17 bases in between. Per germline, CDR1 MNHEY and CDR2 SMNVEV (reference sequence). CDR3 bases: TGTGCCAGCAGACCCGAAGACAGAGGAGGCAATCAGCCCCAGCATTTT. It yields the protein CASRPEDRGGNQPQHF.

The V call is TRBV19, the J call TRBJ2-5; D may be TRBD2 (6 bases). This CDR3 has 18 amino acids. V lost 5 bases to trimming and J lost 2 bases, with 24 bases between them. CDR1 LNHDA and CDR2 SQIVND come from the germline V gene (reference sequence). CDR3 coding DNA: TGTGCCAGTAGTGTACGACCGGAGGGCGCGGGAAGTCAAGAGACCCAGTACTTC. Its protein is CASSVRPEGAGSQETQYF.

Details on this clone: Compared with germline, one end of the junction differs, possibly owing to a read error. V and J are TRBV6-1 and TRBJ1-4; no definite D call. Germline V lookup: CDR1 MNHNS, CDR2 SASEGT. The CDR3 has 15 amino acids. Here the CDR3 reads CASRQLGATNKKLFF. The CDR3, as DNA: TGTGCCAGCAGACAGCTGGGAGCAACTAATAAAAAACTGTTTTTT.

In DNA, the CDR3 is TGTGCCAGTAGTATGCAGGGGAAGTCGGAGACCCAGTACTTC. This gives the protein CASSMQGKSETQYF. This chain links TRBV19 with TRBJ2-5; D might be TRBD1 (6 bases). From germline, CDR1 is LNHDA and CDR2 SQIVND (reference sequence). The CDR3 loop spans 14 amino acids. V lost 3 bases and J 5 bases, leaving 13 bases between the germline ends.

The chain recombines TRBV10-2 with TRBJ1-1; D is unresolved. The germline V gene has CDR1 WSHSY and CDR2 SAAADI. Trimming stripped 10 bases from V and 0 bases from J, with 12 bases between. This CDR3 has 13 residues. The CDR3 spells CATSELLNTEAFF. CDR3 nucleotide sequence: TGCGCCACCTCCGAGTTATTGAACACTGAAGCTTTCTTT.

The rearrangement joins TRBV7-9 to TRBJ2-7; D call uncertain. In germline, CDR1 is SEHNR, CDR2 FQNEAQ (reference sequence). The CDR3 has 13 residues. V lost 1 base to trimming and J lost 3 bases, with 7 bases between them. CDR3 coding DNA: TGTGCCAGCAGCTTAGGTTCAATCTACGAGCAGTACTTC. Translated: CASSLGSIYEQYF.

The chain carries TRBV7-9 and TRBJ1-2; 10 nucleotides line up with TRBD1. This CDR3 comprises 14 residues. CDR1 is SEHNR, CDR2 FQNEAQ, per germline (reference sequence). V was clipped by 5 bases and J by 8 bases; unmatched bases: 8. This chain's CDR3 is CASSPGQGRGGYTF. The CDR3 DNA reads TGTGCCAGCAGCCCGGGACAGGGGCGGGGAGGCTACACCTTC.

The rearrangement links TRBV9 to TRBJ2-1; D remains unclear. The CDR3 is 13 amino acids. The V end lost 0 bases, the J end lost 8 bases, and 9 bases lay between the germline ends. The germline CDR1 and CDR2 sequences are SGDLS and YYNGEE. CDR3 amino acids: CASSVDWSDEQFF. CDR3 DNA: TGTGCCAGCAGCGTAGATTGGTCGGATGAGCAGTTCTTC. Full variable domain (missing parts from reference TRBV9 and TRBJ2-1): DSGVTQTPKHLITATGQRVTLRCSPRSGDLSVYWYQQSLDQGLQFLIQYYNGEERAKGNILERFSAQQFPDLHSELNLSSLELGDSALYFCASSVDWSDEQFFGPGTRLTVL.

This clone was counted only a few times. This chain joins TRBV6-6 and TRBJ2-5; 10 nucleotides line up with TRBD1. The tail of the sequence fits TRBJ2-7 better, so the J call may be wrong. This CDR3 comprises 15 residues. Germline assignment: CDR1 MNHNY and CDR2 SVGAGI (reference sequence). CDR3 region: CASSRDRGASYEQYF. In DNA, the CDR3 is TGTGCCAGCTCCCGGGACAGGGGCGCATCCTACGAGCAGTACTTC.

As DNA, the CDR3 is TGTGCCAGTAGTATTGCTAGCGGGAGTACAGGGGAGCTGTTTTTT. Translated, it gives CASSIASGSTGELFF. The chain combines TRBV19 with TRBJ2-2; TRBD2 agrees at 10 bases. This CDR3 region has 15 residues. CDR1 is LNHDA, CDR2 SQIVND, per germline (reference sequence). With V trimmed by 3 bases and J by 8 bases, 6 bases remained unmatched.

V is TRBV7-9 and J is TRBJ1-1, with 7 nucleotides matching TRBD1. The J segment lost 7 bases and the V segment lost 5 bases, leaving 13 bases of the junction unmatched. This CDR3 has 15 amino acids. Germline assignment: CDR1 SEHNR and CDR2 FQNEAQ (reference sequence). In DNA form, the CDR3 reads TGTGCCAGCAGCCAGGGACAGCCGAGCCGGATTGAAGCTTTCTTT. Its protein product is CASSQGQPSRIEAFF.

V is TRBV5-6 and J is TRBJ2-2; a weak D match, TRBD2 (6 bases). Trimming left V 4 bases short and J 4 bases short, with 20 bases between. This CDR3 is 17 amino acids long. Per the germline V gene, CDR1 is SGHDT and CDR2 is YYEEEE. CDR3: CASSPIGSGPGTGELFF. CDR3 coding DNA: TGTGCCAGCAGCCCTATCGGTAGCGGACCAGGCACCGGGGAGCTGTTTTTT. The full variable domain, with the rest looked up from reference TRBV5-6 and TRBJ2-2, is DAGVTQSPTHLIKTRGQQVTLRCSPKSGHDTVSWYQQALGQGPQFIFQYYEEEERQRGNFPDRFSGHQFPNYSSELNVNALLLGDSALYLCASSPIGSGPGTGELFFGEGSRLTVL.

This chain joins TRBV7-2 and TRBJ1-1; D perhaps matches TRBD1 (5 bases). CDR3 length: 13 amino acids. Germline CDR1 SGHTA, CDR2 FQGNSA. Between the trimmed V and J ends, which lost 3 bases and 4 bases, there was a span of 9 bases. This chain's CDR3 is CASSFSGRTEAFF. CDR3 in DNA: TGTGCCAGCAGCTTTTCAGGGCGCACTGAAGCTTTCTTT.

V is TRBV6-1 and J is TRBJ2-7; weak D call: TRBD1 (6 bases). Trimming removed 5 bases at V and 5 bases at J, with 16 bases between. Germline-derived CDR1 and CDR2 are MNHNS and SASEGT. The CDR3 is 14 amino acids. In DNA form, the CDR3 reads TGTGCCAGCAGTTTAGGGACACGAACCCACGAGCAGTACTTC. It encodes CASSLGTRTHEQYF.

The rearrangement uses TRBV4-2 and TRBJ2-1; 12 bases line up with TRBD2. Trimming removed 3 bases from V and 5 bases from J; junction bases left unmatched: 8. Germline V gene lookup returns CDR1 LGHNA and CDR2 YNFKEQ. The CDR3 length is 17 residues. For the CDR3, the DNA is TGTGCCAGCAGCCAGCGACTAGCGGGAGTTCGGGACAATGAGCAGTTCTTC. This gives the protein CASSQRLAGVRDNEQFF.

The chain joins TRBV6-1 to TRBJ1-1, with 7 nucleotides matching TRBD1. With 6 bases clipped from V and 6 bases from J, the junction kept 10 bases outside the gene matches. CDR3 size: 14 residues. CDR1 and CDR2 (germline): MNHNS, SASEGT. CDR3 residues: CASRRQGKNPEAFF. DNA of the CDR3: TGTGCCAGCAGAAGACAGGGAAAAAACCCTGAAGCTTTCTTT.

In DNA, the CDR3 is TGTGCCAGCAGCCCTAGCGGGAGTCGGTATCGGAATACGCAGTATTTT. This gives the protein CASSPSGSRYRNTQYF. The chain employs TRBV11-3 and TRBJ2-3; 10 nucleotides line up with TRBD2. The CDR3 loop spans 16 amino acids. In germline, CDR1 is SGHNT, CDR2 YENEEA. With 5 bases clipped from V and 7 bases from J, the junction kept 12 bases outside the gene matches.

J is TRBJ1-4 and V is TRBV9; the match to TRBD1 covers 7 bases. The V and J ends lost 3 bases and 8 bases, in that order; junction bases with no gene match: 7. The CDR3 is 14 residues long. Per the germline V gene, CDR1 is SGDLS and CDR2 is YYNGEE. CDR3 DNA: TGTGCCAGCAGCGGGACAGGCCCTCGGGAAAAACTGTTTTTT. Its translation: CASSGTGPREKLFF.

The chain links TRBV5-4 to TRBJ2-2, with a tentative D call TRBD2 (6 bases). CDR1 and CDR2 from the germline V gene are SGHNT and YYREEE (reference sequence). V was cut by 3 bases and J by 2 bases, with 11 bases left in between. The CDR3 covers 15 residues. The CDR3 sequence: CASSSGRGNTGELFF. The CDR3 region has the DNA TGTGCCAGCAGCTCGGGGCGGGGAAACACCGGGGAGCTGTTTTTT.

Only one count was recorded for this clone. CDR3 coding DNA: TGTGCCAGCAGTGAAGCCCACGGACAGGGCGGGGAAGGCTACACCTTC. It encodes CASSEAHGQGGEGYTF. The chain recombines TRBV6-1 with TRBJ1-2, with 8 bases aligning to TRBD1. This CDR3 region has 16 residues. Trimming at V came to 0 bases and at J to 8 bases, leaving 11 bases not matched to a gene. Germline CDR1 reads MNHNS; CDR2 reads SASEGT.

The V and J genes are TRBV29-1 and TRBJ2-1; 7 bases match TRBD1. Germline assignment: CDR1 SQVTM and CDR2 ANQGSEA. The trim removed 6 bases at V and 6 bases at J, leaving 8 bases unmatched. CDR3 length equals 13 residues. CDR3 DNA sequence: TGCAGCGTCACAGGGGTCAGGTCCAATGAGCAGTTCTTC. Its protein product is CSVTGVRSNEQFF.

About this clone: Other DNA sequences from this sample encode an identical CDR3 as well. The DNA for the CDR3 is TGTGCCAGCAGTTACCCGGGACAGGGGCTCCGTGGCTACACCTTC. Its protein product is CASSYPGQGLRGYTF. This chain joins TRBV6-5 and TRBJ1-2, with TRBD1 identical over 10 bases. The CDR3 has 15 amino acids. V lost 2 bases and J lost 7; bases outside the gene matches: 7. CDR1 MNHEY and CDR2 SVGAGI come from the germline V gene.

The chain employs TRBV5-4 and TRBJ1-6; 10 bases fit TRBD1. Germline loops: CDR1 SGHNT, CDR2 YYREEE (reference sequence). The length of the CDR3 is 18 residues. J gave up 0 bases and V 4 bases, and 7 bases lay outside the gene matches. DNA of the CDR3: TGTGCCAGCAGCAGCGGGACAGGGGCGAGCTCCTATAATTCACCCCTCCACTTT. Translating it yields CASSSGTGASSYNSPLHF.

This clone was seen only once. Its ends do not fully match the called genes, so a read error is possible. The chain links TRBV11-2 to TRBJ2-7; the D gene is possibly TRBD1 (6 bases). CDR3 size: 13 residues. CDR1 SGHAT and CDR2 FQNNGV come from the germline V gene. The CDR3 nucleotides read TGTGCCAGCAGCTTATACGAGCAGGGGCCCCCGAGCTTC. The encoded protein is CASSLYEQGPPSF.

V usage is TRBV5-4 and J usage is TRBJ2-7; D gene ambiguous. CDR1 SGHNT and CDR2 YYREEE come from the germline V gene (reference sequence). V lost 0 bases and J lost 0, with 7 bases in between. The CDR3 loop spans 14 amino acids. The CDR3 sequence: CASSLDRFSYEQYF. In DNA form, the CDR3 reads TGTGCCAGCAGCTTGGACAGATTCTCCTACGAGCAGTACTTC.

Relative to its sample, this clone is medium-sized. This chain links TRBV6-1 with TRBJ2-2; D may be TRBD1 (8 bases). Germline-derived CDR1 and CDR2 are MNHNS and SASEGT. The CDR3 extends over 14 amino acids. The CDR3 DNA is TGTGGCGGGAGATGGGGACAGGACACCGGGGAGCTGTTTTTT. Translation: CGGRWGQDTGELFF.